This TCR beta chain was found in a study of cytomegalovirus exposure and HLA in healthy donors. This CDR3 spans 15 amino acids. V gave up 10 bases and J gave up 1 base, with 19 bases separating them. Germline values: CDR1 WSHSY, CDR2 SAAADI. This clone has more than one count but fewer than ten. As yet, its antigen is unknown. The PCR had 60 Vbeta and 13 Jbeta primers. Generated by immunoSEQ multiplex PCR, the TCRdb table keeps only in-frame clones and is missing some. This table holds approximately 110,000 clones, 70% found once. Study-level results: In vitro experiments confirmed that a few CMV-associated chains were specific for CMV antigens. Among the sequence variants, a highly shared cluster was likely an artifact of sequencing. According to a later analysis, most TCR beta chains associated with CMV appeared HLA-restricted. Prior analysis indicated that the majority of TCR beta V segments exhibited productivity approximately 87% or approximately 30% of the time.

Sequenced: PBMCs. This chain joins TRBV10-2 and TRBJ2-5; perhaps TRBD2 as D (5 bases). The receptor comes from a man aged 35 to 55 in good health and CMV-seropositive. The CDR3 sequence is CATSPSGPLQETQYF. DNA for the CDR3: TGCGCCACCTCCCCCAGCGGCCCCCTCCAAGAGACCCAGTACTTC.